This entry lists 3 T cell receptor beta chains sequenced from one sample in a study of blood T cell repertoires in COVID-19. Only in-frame clones appear in the TCRdb table, and some are missing; sequencing was by immunoSEQ multiplex PCR. The table includes 200,000 to 250,000 clones, more than 75% detected once. Material for sequencing was peripheral blood. The receptors derive from a woman between 70 and 85 years old with COVID-19, enrolled during active disease.

The chain recombines TRBV27 with TRBJ1-1; TRBD1 agrees at 8 bases. The CDR3 covers 13 residues. The V gene end was trimmed by 10 bases and the J gene end by 5 bases; junction bases not matched to a gene: 9. Germline V gene sequence: CDR1 MNHEY, CDR2 SMNVEV (reference sequence). The chain's CDR3 is CATRTGWNTEAFF. CDR3 DNA: TGTGCCACCCGGACAGGGTGGAATACTGAAGCTTTCTTT.

This chain joins TRBV24-1 and TRBJ2-1; 7 bases align to TRBD2. The V and J ends lost 4 bases and 9 bases, in that order; junction bases with no gene match: 8. Germline V gene lookup returns CDR1 KGHDR and CDR2 SFDVKD. The CDR3 has 14 residues. CDR3 in amino acids: CATSEAGDEGEQFF. In nucleotides, the CDR3 is TGTGCCACCAGTGAGGCGGGAGACGAGGGTGAGCAGTTCTTC.

This chain connects TRBV11-3 to TRBJ1-1; D gene unclear. Germline CDR1 and CDR2: SGHNT and YENEEA. V was pared by 0 bases and J by 14 bases, with 37 bases between. This CDR3 has 20 residues. Here the CDR3 reads CASSLDATAFPAHVLFLPFF. The DNA for the CDR3 is TGTGCCAGCAGCTTAGACGCTACAGCCTTTCCGGCCCATGTATTATTCTTACCCTTCTTT.